This passage covers 21 T cell receptor beta chains from one sample sequenced in a study of blood T cell repertoires in COVID-19. Sequencing was performed with immunoSEQ multiplex PCR; in TCRdb, only in-frame clones are kept and a portion is missing. The top ten clones hold 2% to 3% of a sample with about 210,000 clones, under 90% of them seen once. Sequenced input: peripheral blood. These receptors all come from a woman in her 40s with active or convalescent COVID-19.

The rearrangement links TRBV5-6 to TRBJ2-1, with TRBD2 as a possible D gene (6 bases). With 2 bases removed from V and 6 bases from J, the gap between germline ends came to 18 bases. This CDR3 has 16 amino acids. Germline CDR1 SGHDT, CDR2 YYEEEE. This CDR3 reads CASSLGELGTFNEQFF. In DNA, the CDR3 is TGTGCCAGCAGCTTAGGGGAGCTGGGGACTTTCAATGAGCAGTTCTTC.

This clone has just a few counts. The rearrangement uses TRBV4-1 and TRBJ2-7, with TRBD2 matching over 10 bases. This CDR3 is built from 13 residues. Germline trimming cut 6 bases from V and 4 bases from J; bases unmatched to any gene: 3. Germline loops: CDR1 MGHRA, CDR2 YSYEKL. The CDR3 sequence is CASSLAGAYEQYF. The CDR3 nucleotides are TGCGCCAGCAGTCTAGCGGGAGCTTACGAGCAGTACTTC.

This clone has more than one count but fewer than ten. The rearrangement joins TRBV5-4 to TRBJ1-6, with D maybe TRBD1 (6 bases). This CDR3 spans 14 amino acids. The V gene's germline CDR1 is SGHNT and CDR2 YYREEE (reference sequence). The V end was cut by 2 bases, the J end by 6 bases, with 9 bases between. The CDR3 DNA sequence: TGTGCCAGCAGCTTCGGACAGCTTAATTCACCCCTCCACTTT. Residues: CASSFGQLNSPLHF.

The CDR3 nucleotides read TGTGCCAGCTCACCTCCGGGACAGCGAAACGAATCCCCCCTCCACTTT. Translated, it gives CASSPPGQRNESPLHF. The rearrangement uses TRBV18 and TRBJ1-6; TRBD1 aligns across 7 bases. The V gene end was trimmed by 3 bases and the J gene end by 13 bases; junction bases not matched to a gene: 15. Germline loops: CDR1 KGHSH, CDR2 LQKENI. CDR3 length: 16 residues.

This CDR3 reads CASSQDGTGSHGYTF. CDR3 sequence (DNA): TGCGCCAGCAGCCAAGATGGGACAGGGAGTCACGGCTACACCTTC. This sequence joins TRBV4-3 and TRBJ1-2; TRBD1 agrees at 9 bases. CDR3 length equals 15 residues. In germline, CDR1 is LGHNA, CDR2 YSLEER. The V gene end was trimmed by 0 bases and the J gene end by 8 bases; junction bases not matched to a gene: 7.

The CDR3 DNA reads as TGTGCCAGCAGTTCCCGCAACAGGGTCGTATCCTACGAGCAGTACTTC. Protein: CASSSRNRVVSYEQYF. The chain joins TRBV6-6 to TRBJ2-7, with a possible D match to TRBD1 (6 bases). The germline gives CDR1 MNHNY, CDR2 SVGAGI (reference sequence). The CDR3 consists of 16 residues. Between the trimmed V and J ends, which lost 4 bases and 1 base, there was a span of 17 bases.

The gene calls are TRBV28 and TRBJ1-2, with D possibly matching TRBD1 (5 bases). The CDR3 is 14 residues long. The germline V and J ends were trimmed by 4 bases and 4 bases, with 13 bases remaining between them. Per the germline V gene, CDR1 is MDHEN and CDR2 is SYDVKM. CDR3 amino acids: CASSSGTDIYGYTF. CDR3 in DNA: TGTGCCAGCAGTTCCGGGACTGATATCTATGGCTACACCTTC.

The chain employs TRBV30 and TRBJ1-4; TRBD1 matches 9 bases. Per germline, CDR1 GTSNPN and CDR2 SVGIG (reference sequence). The CDR3 contains 12 residues. V gave up 7 bases and J gave up 8 bases; unmatched junction bases: 5. In DNA form, the CDR3 reads TGTGCCTTGGACAGGGGAGAGGAAAAACTGTTTTTT. Amino acid sequence: CALDRGEEKLFF. The full variable domain, its missing parts supplied by reference TRBV30 and TRBJ1-4, is SQTIHQWPATLVQPVGSPLSLECTVEGTSNPNLYWYRQAAGRGLQLLFYSVGIGQISSEVPQNLSASRPQDRQFILSSKKLLLSDSGFYLCALDRGEEKLFFGSGTQLSVL.

J is TRBJ1-5 and V is TRBV27, with D perhaps TRBD1 (5 bases). The CDR3 has 17 residues. Germline V gene lookup returns CDR1 MNHEY and CDR2 SMNVEV (reference sequence). V was trimmed by 6 bases and J by 1 base, leaving 19 bases between them. The CDR3 spells CASRGHEQPISNQPQHF. The CDR3 DNA follows: TGTGCCAGCAGAGGACACGAACAACCTATAAGCAATCAGCCCCAGCATTTT.

This chain connects TRBV5-4 to TRBJ1-1; 7 bases map to TRBD1. There are 15 residues in the CDR3. From germline, CDR1 is SGHNT and CDR2 YYREEE (reference sequence). V lost 4 bases, J lost 4 bases, and 10 bases stayed unmatched. DNA of the CDR3: TGTGCCAGCAGCCCGACAGGGTTTTTTTCCACTGAAGCTTTCTTT. This codes for CASSPTGFFSTEAFF.

To note about this clone: In the same sample, other DNA sequences code for this CDR3. CDR3 amino acids: CASSSPSTDTQYF. The DNA of the CDR3 is TGTGCCAGCAGTTCCCCTAGCACAGATACGCAGTATTTT. The chain combines TRBV27 with TRBJ2-3; D unresolved. Germline CDR1 and CDR2: MNHEY and SMNVEV (reference sequence). The germline V and J ends were trimmed by 4 bases and 0 bases, with 5 bases remaining between them. The CDR3 has 13 amino acids.

The gene calls are TRBV23-1 and TRBJ2-7; D possibly corresponds to TRBD1 (5 bases). TRBV23-1 is an ORF for which the function is uncertain. The V end lost 0 bases, the J end lost 0 bases, and 15 bases lay between the germline ends. CDR3 length equals 17 residues. DNA for the CDR3: TGCGCCAGCAGTCAATCGCAGGGCAGGTGGAGCTCCTACGAGCAGTACTTC. It specifies CASSQSQGRWSSYEQYF.

The chain carries TRBV4-3 and TRBJ1-2; D remains ambiguous. Germline V lookup: CDR1 LGHNA, CDR2 YSLEER. V lost 0 bases to trimming and J lost 4 bases, with 12 bases between them. CDR3 length: 15 amino acids. The chain's CDR3 is CASSQEGRRSYGYTF. As DNA, the CDR3 is TGCGCCAGCAGCCAAGAAGGGAGGCGGTCCTATGGCTACACCTTC.

The chain links TRBV15 to TRBJ1-2, with unresolved D. The CDR3 contains 15 residues. Trimming cost V 1 base and J 0 bases, with 9 bases left between them. Germline assignment: CDR1 LNHNV and CDR2 YYDKDF (reference sequence). The CDR3 DNA reads as TGTGCCACCAGCAGAGTGAACAGAGCTAACTATGGCTACACCTTC. It yields the protein CATSRVNRANYGYTF.

V usage is TRBV27 and J usage is TRBJ2-7; tentatively, D is TRBD1 (6 bases). V lost 2 bases and J 6 bases, leaving 17 bases between the germline ends. Germline V gene lookup returns CDR1 MNHEY and CDR2 SMNVEV (reference sequence). The CDR3 runs to 15 residues. The CDR3 loop reads CASSLRGTQPFEQYF. CDR3 DNA sequence: TGTGCCAGCAGTTTAAGGGGGACCCAGCCGTTCGAGCAGTACTTC.

This clone was detected once. This rearrangement joins TRBV30 to TRBJ2-1; 11 nucleotides agree with TRBD1. The J segment lost 8 bases and the V segment lost 2 bases, leaving 5 bases of the junction unmatched. This CDR3 spans 14 amino acids. Germline V lookup: CDR1 GTSNPN, CDR2 SVGIG (reference sequence). CDR3 sequence: CAWSRTGGLDEQFF. CDR3 sequence (DNA): TGTGCCTGGAGTCGGACAGGGGGCTTGGATGAGCAGTTCTTC.

V and J are TRBV5-1 and TRBJ2-2; 8 bases match TRBD1. The V gene's germline CDR1 is SGHRS and CDR2 YFSETQ. The trim removed 3 bases at V and 0 bases at J, leaving 1 base unmatched. The CDR3 consists of 15 residues. CDR3 protein: CASSSQGANTGELFF. DNA of the CDR3: TGCGCCAGCAGCTCACAGGGGGCGAACACCGGGGAGCTGTTTTTT. The variable domain in full, with the rest retrieved from reference TRBV5-1 and TRBJ2-2, is KAGVTQTPRYLIKTRGQQVTLSCSPISGHRSVSWYQQTPGQGLQFLFEYFSETQRNKGNFPGRFSGRQFSNSRSEMNVSTLELGDSALYLCASSSQGANTGELFFGEGSRLTVL.

The rearrangement uses TRBV27 and TRBJ1-2, with D maybe TRBD1 (5 bases). The CDR3 consists of 16 residues. CDR1 is MNHEY and CDR2 is SMNVEV in the germline V gene (reference sequence). V lost 2 bases, J lost 5 bases, and 18 bases lay in between. The CDR3 protein is CASSLGYGRESYGYTF. The CDR3 DNA follows: TGTGCCAGCAGTTTAGGGTATGGCAGGGAATCTTATGGCTACACCTTC.

This chain links TRBV6-5 with TRBJ1-1, with unresolved D. Trimming took off 6 bases at V and 3 bases at J, with 5 bases between the two ends. The CDR3 is 11 residues long. The germline gives CDR1 MNHEY, CDR2 SVGAGI. The CDR3 loop is CASSLDTEAFF. The CDR3 DNA follows: TGTGCCAGCAGCCTAGACACTGAAGCTTTCTTT.

CDR3 amino acids: CSASSGTRNEQYF. DNA of the CDR3: TGCAGTGCTAGTAGCGGGACTCGGAACGAGCAGTACTTC. The chain combines TRBV20-1 with TRBJ2-7; 8 bases line up with TRBD2. Losses at the gene ends were 3 bases for V and 5 bases for J; bases not matched to a gene: 6. Germline lookup yields CDR1 DFQATT and CDR2 SNEGSKA (reference sequence). CDR3 length: 13 residues.

The chain recombines TRBV2 with TRBJ2-5, with D hard to call. CDR3 length: 12 amino acids. From germline, CDR1 is SNHLY and CDR2 FYNNEI. V lost 7 bases to trimming and J lost 0 bases, with 6 bases between them. CDR3 nucleotide sequence: TGTGCCAGCAACGCGGACCAAGAGACCCAGTACTTC. This sequence encodes CASNADQETQYF.